This T cell receptor (beta chain) was sequenced for a study of shared clonotypes between healthy human individuals. About the study: Plates per donor: three CD4 naive, three CD4 memory, two CD8 naive, one CD8 memory. Broader study findings: In contrast to clonotypes shared by all four donors, non-shared clonotypes had lower generation probabilities. Naive subsets usually exceeded memory subsets in estimated richness.

Evenly divided among several immunoSEQ plates was the genomic DNA of each subset. Clones were sequenced by immunoSEQ multiplex PCR, and TCRdb holds only the in-frame ones, with some missing. The sample has 1.5 million to 2.5 million clones, around 96% seen once. V lost 8 bases and J 7 bases, leaving 18 bases between the germline ends. The germline gives CDR1 SGDLS, CDR2 YYNGEE. This CDR3 is 13 amino acids long. As defined, naive CD8 cells were CD45RO-negative and positively selected for CCR7, with terminally differentiated effector memory CD45RA+ cells excluded. This clone was seen once. Its antigen is not known.

This receptor was identified in a man aged 18 to 35 in good health. The sequencing sample was made of naive CD8+ T cells sorted from blood. The genes are TRBV9 and TRBJ1-1; TRBD1 might be the D (5 bases). CDR3 amino acids: CASSGTTVYEAFF. The CDR3, as DNA: TGTGCCAGTTCCGGGACGACAGTTTATGAAGCTTTCTTT.